The rows below give T cell receptor beta chains drawn from one sample of a study of T cell responses to AZD1222 COVID-19 vaccine. Clones were sequenced by immunoSEQ multiplex PCR, and TCRdb holds only the in-frame ones, with some missing. The table lists 100,000 to 150,000 clones, around 84% of them singletons. Sample: peripheral blood, taken on day 0 of AZD1222 vaccination. All receptors derive from an adult in good health. The CDR3 runs from the conserved cysteine through the conserved F or W.

V gene	CDR3 protein
TRBV7-3	CASSLVGDTQYF
TRBV7-2	CASSFNVDTEAFF
TRBV4-3	CASSQDHRAPEAFF
TRBV2	CASSVDATKAFF
TRBV4-2	CASSRGTATWELFF
TRBV21-1	CASSKCDGPSMNTEAFF
TRBV24-1	CATSDSGTGVNYGYTF
TRBV5-8	CASSLGTGLSYEQYF
TRBV10-2	CASSEWAASNQPQHF
TRBV5-1	CASRRGGADTEAFF
TRBV7-2	CASSFGSTETQYF
TRBV29-1	CSVWLDGYTF
TRBV5-1	CASSLGPQGAGYGYTF
TRBV3-1/TRBV3-2	CASSETGGEYGYTF
TRBV14	CASSQGGSLSGNTIYF
TRBV2	CASTGERNNSPLHF
TRBV9	CASSAKERLGYTF
TRBV3-1/TRBV3-2	CASSQDLSTVNQPQHF
TRBV9	CASSRRGAGTDTQYF
TRBV15	CATSRDRLTGRGYTF
TRBV12-3/TRBV12-4	CASTQEGGYGYTF
TRBV18	CASSLSALSTDTQYF
TRBV7-2	CASSILSANYGYTF
TRBV3-1/TRBV3-2	CASSRTGDGGYTF
TRBV24-1	CATSQTGPNEKLFF
TRBV11-3	CASSLGTRGGDEQFF
TRBV7-2	CASYQGVGSYEQYF
TRBV7-2	CASSLQAQAPGNTIYF
TRBV5-6	CASSSPRQGKNEKLFF
TRBV4-1	CASSQIRDTEAFF
TRBV7-9	CASSLGVYEQYF
TRBV27	CASSGLGGGNEKLFF
TRBV7-9	CASRGGQRITGELFF
TRBV9	CASSPRAGTDTYEQYF
TRBV2	CASSEALSGTGELFF
TRBV6-6	CASLPRLRQGNQPQHF
TRBV11-3	CASSLDGAEAFF
TRBV6-4	CASSDGGGADTQYF
TRBV28	CASSLRQYNEQFF
TRBV6-5	CASSLTGALTYEQYF
TRBV19	CASSILPNEQYF
TRBV15	CATSRDISTRATEAFF
TRBV6-5	CASCPRGTGELFF
TRBV30	CAWNPGASYEQYF
TRBV2	CASADRGRIGELFF
TRBV7-8	CASSFDRAYEQYF
TRBV28	CASRPPQGAGGYTF
TRBV4-1	CASSQEGRESYNEQFF
TRBV3-1/TRBV3-2	CASRLDQQEKNEKLFF
TRBV10-1	CATCPPDRGISNQPQHF
TRBV5-1	CASSDTYEQYF
TRBV5-8	CASSSFPSTDTQYF
TRBV10-3	CAISSDTSPSYEQYF
TRBV7-9	CASSFGDSPLHF
TRBV27	CASRGGTGVTEAFF
TRBV3-1/TRBV3-2	CASSQVDSNYGYTF